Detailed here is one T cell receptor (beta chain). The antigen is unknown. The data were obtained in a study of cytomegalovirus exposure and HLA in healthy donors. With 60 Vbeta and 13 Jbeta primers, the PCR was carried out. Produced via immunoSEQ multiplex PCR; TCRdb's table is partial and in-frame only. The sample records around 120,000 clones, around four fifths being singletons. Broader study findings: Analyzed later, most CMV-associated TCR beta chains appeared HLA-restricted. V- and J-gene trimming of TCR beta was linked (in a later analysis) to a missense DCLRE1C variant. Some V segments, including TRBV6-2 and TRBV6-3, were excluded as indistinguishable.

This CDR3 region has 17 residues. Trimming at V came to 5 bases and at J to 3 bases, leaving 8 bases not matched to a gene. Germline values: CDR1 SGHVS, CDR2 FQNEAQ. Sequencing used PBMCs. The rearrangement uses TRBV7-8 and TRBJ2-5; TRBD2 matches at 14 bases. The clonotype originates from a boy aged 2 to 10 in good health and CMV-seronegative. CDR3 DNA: TGTGCCAGCAGCCCAGTCCCGGGACTAGCGGGAGAAGAGACCCAGTACTTC. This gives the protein CASSPVPGLAGEETQYF.